This T cell receptor beta chain was found in a study of shared clonotypes between healthy human individuals. The input for sorted-subset replicate PCRs was around 0.2 ug DNA, 30,000 or so T cell genomes. Assay used: immunoSEQ multiplex PCR; TCRdb lists only in-frame clones, some missing. The sample lists about 2 million clones; roughly 94% were seen once. From germline, CDR1 is MNHNS and CDR2 SASEGT. This CDR3 is 19 amino acids long. V was clipped by 3 bases and J by 4 bases; unmatched bases: 16. V gene TRBV6-1 combines with J gene TRBJ2-1; 9 bases are shared with TRBD2. The receptor was isolated from a man between 18 and 29 years old in good health. Sequencing input: naive CD4+ T cells sorted from blood. Subset here: CD45RA+ positively selected. In DNA form, the CDR3 reads TGTGCCAGCAGTGAGATCGGGGTAGCGGGAGCGGGGGGTTACAATGAGCAGTTCTTC. Its translation: CASSEIGVAGAGGYNEQFF.